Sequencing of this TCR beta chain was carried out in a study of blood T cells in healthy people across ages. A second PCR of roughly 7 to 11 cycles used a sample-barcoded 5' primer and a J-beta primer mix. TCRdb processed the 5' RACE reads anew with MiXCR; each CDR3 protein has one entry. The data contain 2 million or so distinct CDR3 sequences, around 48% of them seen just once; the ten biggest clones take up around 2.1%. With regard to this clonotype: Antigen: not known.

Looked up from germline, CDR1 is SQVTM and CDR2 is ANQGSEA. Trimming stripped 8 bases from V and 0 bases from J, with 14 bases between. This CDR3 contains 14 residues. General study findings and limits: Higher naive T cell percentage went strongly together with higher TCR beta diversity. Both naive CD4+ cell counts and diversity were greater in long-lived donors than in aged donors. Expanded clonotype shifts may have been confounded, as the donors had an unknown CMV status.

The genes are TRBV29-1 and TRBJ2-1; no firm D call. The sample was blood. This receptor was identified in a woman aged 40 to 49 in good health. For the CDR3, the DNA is TGCAGCTCTAAGGGCAGCAGCTCCTACAATGAGCAGTTCTTC. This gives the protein CSSKGSSSYNEQFF.